The present entry profiles one TCR beta chain with its context. Its antigen is currently unknown. TCRdb processed the 5' RACE reads again and assigns one entry to each CDR3 protein, with no DNA. The table lists 500,000 or so distinct CDR3 sequences, with approximately 3.6% in the top ten. The data are from a study of T cells expressing NK-cell markers. Findings and caveats of the study: The CD3+CD56-NKG2C+ fraction of a few donors was also led by these clonotypes.

Germline V CDR1 and CDR2: SQVTM, ANQGSEA. The CDR3 spans 13 residues. The specimen sequenced was blood T cells: a sorted CD56 or NKG2C T cell subset, CD4+ or CD8+ T cells, or bulk PBMC T cells (not recorded which). J is TRBJ2-7 and V is TRBV29-1. The origin of this receptor is a man aged 18 to 30 in good health. The CDR3: CSVKTRQAREQYF.